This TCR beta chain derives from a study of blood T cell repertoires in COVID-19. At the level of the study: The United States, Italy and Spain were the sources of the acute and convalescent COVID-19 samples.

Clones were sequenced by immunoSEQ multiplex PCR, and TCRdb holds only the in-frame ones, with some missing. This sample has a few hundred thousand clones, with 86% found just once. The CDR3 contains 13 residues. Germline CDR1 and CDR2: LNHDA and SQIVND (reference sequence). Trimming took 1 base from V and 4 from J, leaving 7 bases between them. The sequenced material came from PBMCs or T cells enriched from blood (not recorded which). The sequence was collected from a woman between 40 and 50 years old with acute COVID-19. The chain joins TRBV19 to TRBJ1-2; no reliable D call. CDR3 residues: CASSIAGFYGYTF. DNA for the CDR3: TGTGCCAGTAGTATAGCCGGGTTCTATGGCTACACCTTC.